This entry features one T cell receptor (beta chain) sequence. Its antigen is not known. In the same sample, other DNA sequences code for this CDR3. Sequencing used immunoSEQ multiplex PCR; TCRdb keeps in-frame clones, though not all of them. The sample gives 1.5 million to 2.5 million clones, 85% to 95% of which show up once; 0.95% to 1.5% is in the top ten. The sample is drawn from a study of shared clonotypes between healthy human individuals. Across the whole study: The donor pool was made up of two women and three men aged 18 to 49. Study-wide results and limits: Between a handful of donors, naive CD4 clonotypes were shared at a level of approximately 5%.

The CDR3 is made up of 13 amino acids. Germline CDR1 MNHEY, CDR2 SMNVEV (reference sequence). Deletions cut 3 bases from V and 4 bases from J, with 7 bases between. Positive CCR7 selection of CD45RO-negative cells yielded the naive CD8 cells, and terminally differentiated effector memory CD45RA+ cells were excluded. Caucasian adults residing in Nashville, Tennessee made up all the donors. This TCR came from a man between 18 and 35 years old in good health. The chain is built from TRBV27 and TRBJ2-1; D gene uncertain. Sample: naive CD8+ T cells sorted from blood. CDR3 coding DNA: TGTGCCAGCAGTTTTGGGCCGTACAATGAGCAGTTCTTC. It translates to CASSFGPYNEQFF.